The rows below give T cell receptor beta chains drawn from one sample of a study of shared clonotypes between healthy human individuals. Libraries were prepared by immunoSEQ multiplex PCR; TCRdb keeps only in-frame clonotypes and omits some of them. Of hundreds of thousands of clones in the sample, approximately 79% were seen once. Sequences were obtained from memory CD4+ T cells sorted from blood. The receptor source for this set is a young woman in good health. The CDR3 runs from the conserved cysteine through the conserved F or W. Each record gives: clone size, D gene, V gene, J gene, CDR3 length, CDR3 protein, CDR3 DNA. A D gene is named only where the DNA matches it firmly. Clone size is not always given. Where it is, it says once, few, many or a class for expanded clones.

abundance: once
d_gene: -
v_gene: TRBV13
j_gene: TRBJ2-2
len: 14
CDR3aa: CASSLLGVVGELFF
CDR3nt: TGTGCCAGCAGCTTACTAGGAGTGGTCGGGGAGCTGTTTTTT

abundance: -
d_gene: TRBD1
v_gene: TRBV5-1
j_gene: TRBJ1-2
len: 14
CDR3aa: CASRAGQQSYGYTF
CDR3nt: TGCGCCAGCAGGGCGGGACAGCAGTCATATGGCTACACCTTC

abundance: -
d_gene: -
v_gene: TRBV4-2
j_gene: TRBJ2-5
len: 15
CDR3aa: CASSFTGTPQETQYF
CDR3nt: TGTGCCAGCAGCTTCACTGGGACTCCTCAAGAGACCCAGTACTTC

abundance: -
d_gene: -
v_gene: TRBV4-1
j_gene: TRBJ1-1
len: 17
CDR3aa: CASSQSLTHDGGTEAFF
CDR3nt: TGCGCCAGCAGCCAATCTTTAACACACGACGGCGGCACTGAAGCTTTCTTT

abundance: -
d_gene: TRBD2
v_gene: TRBV6-6
j_gene: TRBJ2-7
len: 15
CDR3aa: CASSYSVLAGGEQYF
CDR3nt: TGTGCCAGCAGTTACTCTGTTCTAGCGGGAGGCGAGCAGTACTTC

abundance: -
d_gene: TRBD1
v_gene: TRBV5-1
j_gene: TRBJ2-7
len: 15
CDR3aa: CASSSEQGATYEQYF
CDR3nt: TGCGCCAGCAGTTCAGAACAGGGGGCTACTTACGAGCAGTACTTC

abundance: -
d_gene: -
v_gene: TRBV11-2
j_gene: TRBJ1-3
len: 13
CDR3aa: CASSPGGGNTIYF
CDR3nt: TGTGCCAGCAGCCCCGGGGGGGGAAACACCATATATTTT

abundance: -
d_gene: -
v_gene: TRBV11-2
j_gene: TRBJ2-7
len: 15
CDR3aa: CASSLRPSAEYEQYF
CDR3nt: TGTGCCAGCAGCTTACGCCCTTCAGCCGAGTACGAGCAGTACTTC

abundance: -
d_gene: -
v_gene: TRBV19
j_gene: TRBJ2-5
len: 15
CDR3aa: CASSLVGALRETQYF
CDR3nt: TGTGCCAGTAGCCTGGTGGGGGCCCTAAGAGAGACCCAGTACTTC

abundance: -
d_gene: -
v_gene: TRBV2
j_gene: TRBJ1-5
len: 13
CDR3aa: CASRGEGAQPQHF
CDR3nt: TGTGCCAGCAGGGGAGAGGGTGCTCAGCCCCAGCATTTT

abundance: -
d_gene: -
v_gene: TRBV7-9
j_gene: TRBJ2-1
len: 17
CDR3aa: CASSWGTVSGMYNEQFF
CDR3nt: TGTGCCAGCAGCTGGGGGACGGTGTCGGGTATGTACAATGAGCAGTTCTTC

abundance: -
d_gene: -
v_gene: TRBV10-2
j_gene: TRBJ2-5
len: 12
CDR3aa: CASSGTEETQYF
CDR3nt: TGCGCCAGCAGCGGGACCGAAGAGACCCAGTACTTC

abundance: once
d_gene: TRBD2
v_gene: TRBV27
j_gene: TRBJ2-7
len: 16
CDR3aa: CASSLSVGLASYEQYF
CDR3nt: TGTGCCAGCAGTTTATCGGTGGGACTAGCGTCTTACGAGCAGTACTTC

abundance: -
d_gene: -
v_gene: TRBV14
j_gene: TRBJ2-2
len: 14
CDR3aa: CASSQDLFGSRLFF
CDR3nt: TGTGCCAGCAGCCAAGATTTGTTCGGCTCGAGGCTGTTTTTT